This T cell receptor beta chain was obtained from a study of T cells in Graves' hyperthyroidism and ophthalmopathy. Overall study: Peripheral blood was drawn at first diagnosis, prior to all treatment.

Lactation, pregnancy, other autoimmune disease or uncontrolled infection led to exclusion of patients. Fresh peripheral blood, roughly 10 ml of it, supplied the PBMCs. The TCR beta CDR3 regions underwent amplification using RNA transcripts as the source. Primed by the HTBI set, a first-round RT-PCR was run on the TCR CDR3. TCRdb reanalysed the multiplex PCR reads using MiXCR and keeps one entry per CDR3 protein. The table shows a few hundred thousand distinct CDR3 sequences, with 15% to 20% occurring only once. This CDR3 spans 13 amino acids. V gave up 2 bases and J gave up 5 bases, with 7 bases separating them. CDR1 is LNHDA and CDR2 is SQIVND in the germline V gene (reference sequence).

The chain has TRBV19 and TRBJ2-1; D call uncertain. The sequence was obtained from a woman aged 35 to 49 with Graves' ophthalmopathy. The sequenced sample was blood. The CDR3 DNA reads as TGTGCCAGTAGTATACGCAGCGACAATGAGCAGTTCTTC. Translation gives CASSIRSDNEQFF.